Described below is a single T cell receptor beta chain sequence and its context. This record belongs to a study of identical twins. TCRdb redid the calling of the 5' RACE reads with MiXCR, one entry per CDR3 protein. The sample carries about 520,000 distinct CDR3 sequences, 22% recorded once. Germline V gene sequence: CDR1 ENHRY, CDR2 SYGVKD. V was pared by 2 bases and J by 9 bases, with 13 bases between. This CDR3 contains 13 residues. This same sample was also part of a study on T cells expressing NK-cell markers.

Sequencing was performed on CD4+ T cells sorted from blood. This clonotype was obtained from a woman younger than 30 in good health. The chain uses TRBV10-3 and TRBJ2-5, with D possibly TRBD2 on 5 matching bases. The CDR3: CAISEDPSGAQYF. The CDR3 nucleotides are TGTGCCATCAGTGAGGACCCGTCCGGGGCCCAGTACTTC.